The source of this TCR beta chain is a study of cytomegalovirus exposure and HLA in healthy donors. Study-level points and caveats: The study flagged 150 to 200 TCR beta chains as cytomegalovirus-associated.

60 Vbeta and 13 Jbeta primers were used in PCR. The table came from immunoSEQ multiplex PCR; TCRdb's copy has only in-frame clones and leaves some out. The table includes about 170,000 clones, 75% to 85% detected once. The germline V gene encodes CDR1 MDHEN and CDR2 SYDVKM. The V gene lost 6 bases and the J gene lost 4 bases, with 12 bases spanning the gap. The CDR3 runs to 14 residues. With respect to this clone: The antigen is not known.

The sequenced sample consisted of PBMCs. The sequence was collected from a female donor in good health and CMV-seronegative. The rearrangement links TRBV28 to TRBJ1-4; D remains unclear. CDR3 region: CASRSGIHNEKLFF. The DNA for the CDR3 is TGTGCCAGCAGGTCCGGGATCCATAATGAAAAACTGTTTTTT.